The subject of this entry is one T cell receptor (beta chain). No antigen is known for it. There are 16 residues in the CDR3. Germline assignment: CDR1 SGHAT and CDR2 FQNNGV. V was pared by 5 bases and J by 5 bases, with 15 bases of the junction left unmatched. This specimen belongs to a study of graft-versus-host responses after intestinal transplantation. Sequencing used immunoSEQ multiplex PCR; TCRdb keeps in-frame clones, though not all of them. The sample lists around 90,000 clones; around 92% were seen once. Whole-study findings and limits: Recipient bone marrow held GvH clones, some seen earlier in ileum or blood.

This sample comprised unstimulated CD8+ T cells sorted from spleen or lymph node cells, obtained before transplant. This chain uses TRBV11-2 with TRBJ2-7; the match to TRBD2 covers 7 bases. The source is a human donor who was the organ donor for an intestinal transplant. The CDR3: CASSAPDRDYVHEQYF. The CDR3 region has the DNA TGTGCCAGCAGCGCACCAGATCGGGACTACGTCCACGAGCAGTACTTC.